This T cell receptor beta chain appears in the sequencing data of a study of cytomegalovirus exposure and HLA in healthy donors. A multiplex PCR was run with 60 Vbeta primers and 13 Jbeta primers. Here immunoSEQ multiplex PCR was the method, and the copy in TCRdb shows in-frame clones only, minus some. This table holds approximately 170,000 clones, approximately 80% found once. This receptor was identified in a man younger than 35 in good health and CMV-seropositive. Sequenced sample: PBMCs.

Here the CDR3 reads CASSLVQTNEQYF. The CDR3 nucleotides read TGTGCCAGCAGTTTAGTACAGACTAACGAGCAGTACTTC. The chain recombines TRBV28 with TRBJ2-7; D is perhaps TRBD2 (5 bases). The V gene's germline CDR1 is MDHEN and CDR2 SYDVKM. V was shortened by 2 bases and J by 5 bases, with 10 bases between the two germline ends. The CDR3 is made up of 13 amino acids.